This record looks at one T cell receptor beta chain sequence and its context. This entry comes from a study of blood T cell repertoires in COVID-19. Turning to the study itself: Whether acute or convalescent, the COVID-19 samples came from the United States, Italy and Spain. Nucleic acid was either cDNA or gDNA, and it came from T cells, B-cell-depleted T cells, or PBMCs.

The CDR3 spans 15 residues. The germline CDR1 and CDR2 sequences are SEHNR and FQNEAQ (reference sequence). Trimming shortened V by 2 bases and J by 2 bases, and 12 bases separated the two germline ends. The data were produced by immunoSEQ multiplex PCR, yet TCRdb's version contains in-frame clones alone and is incomplete. The profile shows roughly 430,000 clones, roughly 88% of them singletons. Study members were between about 18 and 100 years old and lived in fewer than 30 US regions. Assignment of participants to cohorts was predicated upon participant-reported clinical history. The chain has TRBV7-9 and TRBJ2-5, with a weak D call TRBD2 (5 bases). What was sequenced was PBMCs or T cells enriched from blood (not recorded which). The TCR was taken from a woman in her thirties or forties with acute COVID-19. CDR3 DNA sequence: TGTGCCAGCAGCTTATACGTGGGGAGTCAAGAGACCCAGTACTTC. It encodes CASSLYVGSQETQYF.